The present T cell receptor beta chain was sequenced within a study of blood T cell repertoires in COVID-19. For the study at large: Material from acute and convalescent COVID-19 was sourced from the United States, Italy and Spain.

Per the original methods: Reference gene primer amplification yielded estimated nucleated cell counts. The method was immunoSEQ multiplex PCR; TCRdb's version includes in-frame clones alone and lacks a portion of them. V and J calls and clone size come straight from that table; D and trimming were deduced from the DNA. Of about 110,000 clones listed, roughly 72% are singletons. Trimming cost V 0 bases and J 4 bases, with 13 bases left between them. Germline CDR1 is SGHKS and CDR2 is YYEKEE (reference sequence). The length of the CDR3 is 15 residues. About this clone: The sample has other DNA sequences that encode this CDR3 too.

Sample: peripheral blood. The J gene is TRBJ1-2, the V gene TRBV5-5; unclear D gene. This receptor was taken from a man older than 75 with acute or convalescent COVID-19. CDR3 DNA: TGTGCCAGCAGCTTGGGGTTGGAGGGCAGCTATGGCTACACCTTC. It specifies CASSLGLEGSYGYTF. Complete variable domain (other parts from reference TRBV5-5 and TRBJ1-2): DAGVTQSPTHLIKTRGQQVTLRCSPISGHKSVSWYQQVLGQGPQFIFQYYEKEERGRGNFPDRFSARQFPNYSSELNVNALLLGDSALYLCASSLGLEGSYGYTFGSGTRLTVV.